This T cell receptor (beta chain) stems from a study of tumor-infiltrating lymphocytes in primary liver carcinoma. Alongside blood RNA obtained from unsorted whole blood, germline DNA was also extracted. The CDR3 runs to 12 residues. CDR1 SGHAT and CDR2 FQNNGV come from the germline V gene. With around 490 ng total RNA as template and a constant-region primer, TCR beta cDNA was made. Researchers made the TCR beta libraries by running three nested multiplex PCR rounds with slightly modified ARM-PCR. Forward primers for TRBV1-TRBV30 and a C-beta reverse primer served the first two PCR rounds, at approximately 10 cycles each. TCRdb independently ran MiXCR on the multiplex PCR reads; one entry per CDR3 protein. The sample carries 310,000 or so distinct CDR3 sequences, approximately 64% recorded once. Of note for this clonotype: Sequence at one end of the junction differs from germline and may be a read error.

The chain has TRBV11-2 and TRBJ2-1, with D uncertain. The sample consisted of peripheral blood. The receptor comes from a man aged 40-49 years with primary liver carcinoma and hepatitis B virus infection. This chain's CDR3 is CAGSKIRNGQFF. In DNA, the CDR3 is TGTGCCGGCAGCAAGATTCGTAATGGGCAGTTCTTC.